This T cell receptor (beta chain) came from a study of blood T cell repertoires in COVID-19. On the study more broadly: Specimens from acute and convalescent COVID-19 originated in the United States, Italy and Spain. PBMCs, B-cell-depleted T cells, or T cells were the source of the cDNA or gDNA that made up the material.

How the authors handled the data: Cell counts per sample came from amplifying reference gene primers. Sequenced by immunoSEQ multiplex PCR; TCRdb stores in-frame clones only, minus some. The V and J calls and clone size are taken from that table; D and trimming were inferred from the DNA. The sample lists around 20,000 clones, roughly 86% seen once, with about 8.3% in the top ten. V lost 8 bases to trimming and J lost 4 bases, with 11 bases between them. Germline V gene lookup returns CDR1 ENHRY and CDR2 SYGVKD. The CDR3 totals 13 residues. Specimen: peripheral blood. This chain links TRBV10-3 with TRBJ2-2; D is ambiguous. This receptor was taken from a human donor in a cohort sampled during active COVID-19. The donor label of this sample is uncertain. CDR3 DNA sequence: TGTGCCATCCAAAAGGCTAGCACCGGGGAGCTGTTTTTT. It codes for CAIQKASTGELFF.